Listed here are 4 T cell receptor beta chains from one sample, sequenced in a study of OX40 agonist ivuxolimab in advanced cancers. Generated by immunoSEQ multiplex PCR, the TCRdb table keeps only in-frame clones and is missing some. The data hold about 140,000 clones, with just over 90% observed a single time. The sample here was CD4+ or CD8+ T cells sorted from blood, taken in a trial of the OX40 agonist ivuxolimab. The receptors stem from an adult with an advanced solid tumor such as melanoma, head and neck, liver or kidney cancer.

J is TRBJ1-1 and V is TRBV6-4, with a possible D match to TRBD1 (5 bases). Germline lookup yields CDR1 MRHNA and CDR2 SNTAGT. The CDR3 contains 14 residues. Trimming took off 0 bases at V and 4 bases at J, with 9 bases between the two ends. The CDR3 spells CASSDSRVPTEAFF. The CDR3, as DNA: TGTGCCAGCAGTGACTCCAGGGTACCCACTGAAGCTTTCTTT.

The rearrangement uses TRBV7-3 and TRBJ2-3; D perhaps matches TRBD1 (6 bases). Between the trimmed V and J ends, which lost 4 bases and 4 bases, there was a span of 21 bases. The CDR3 has 17 residues. CDR1 is SGHTA, CDR2 FQGTGA, per germline. CDR3 region: CASSSSPAGAGPDTQYF. The CDR3 nucleotides are TGTGCCAGCAGCTCATCCCCGGCAGGGGCTGGCCCAGATACGCAGTATTTT.

The V gene is TRBV5-6, the J gene TRBJ1-5; TRBD1 aligns across 8 bases. Germline CDR1 is SGHDT and CDR2 is YYEEEE. This CDR3 region has 16 residues. Losses at the gene ends were 2 bases for V and 7 bases for J; bases not matched to a gene: 11. The CDR3 loop is CASSFFSTGVGQPQHF. In nucleotides, the CDR3 is TGTGCCAGCAGCTTCTTCTCGACAGGGGTGGGCCAGCCCCAGCATTTT.

This rearrangement joins TRBV5-1 to TRBJ1-5; 7 bases align to TRBD1. Per the germline V gene, CDR1 is SGHRS and CDR2 is YFSETQ. V was clipped by 4 bases and J by 7 bases; unmatched bases: 8. The CDR3 length is 14 residues. The CDR3 DNA sequence: TGCGCCAGCAGCCCGCGGGACAGCGGGCAGCCCCAGCATTTT. Translating it yields CASSPRDSGQPQHF.